The 3 T cell receptor beta chains listed next were all sequenced from one sample in a study of T cell responses to AZD1222 COVID-19 vaccine. Assay: immunoSEQ multiplex PCR; the TCRdb copy retains only in-frame clones and omits some. The profile covers 130,000 to 150,000 clones, with around nine tenths appearing a single time and roughly 5.5% taken by the ten largest. The material was peripheral blood, obtained on day 0 of AZD1222 vaccination. These TCRs come from an adult in good health.

The chain has TRBV12-3 or TRBV12-4 and TRBJ2-1; no reliable D call. The CDR3 contains 13 residues. The germline V and J ends were trimmed by 6 bases and 5 bases, with 11 bases remaining between them. Here the CDR3 reads CASSPWANNEQFF. CDR3 in DNA: TGTGCCAGCAGCCCCTGGGCAAACAATGAGCAGTTCTTC.

The rearrangement uses TRBV12-3 or TRBV12-4 and TRBJ1-2, with 8 nucleotides matching TRBD1. CDR3 length: 13 amino acids. V lost 6 bases, J lost 6 bases, and 6 bases stayed unmatched. CDR3 in amino acids: CASSTGTGHGYTF. Here the CDR3 DNA reads TGTGCCAGCAGCACCGGGACAGGCCATGGCTACACCTTC.

The V call is TRBV3-1 (or the pseudogene TRBV3-2), the J call TRBJ2-1, with D possibly being TRBD2 (6 bases). V was pared by 6 bases and J by 2 bases, with 17 bases between. There are 16 residues in the CDR3. Germline lookup yields CDR1 LGHDT and CDR2 YNNKEL (reference sequence). The CDR3 is CASRPGAGRTYNEQFF. The CDR3 nucleotides are TGTGCCAGCAGACCCGGGGCGGGACGGACCTACAATGAGCAGTTCTTC.